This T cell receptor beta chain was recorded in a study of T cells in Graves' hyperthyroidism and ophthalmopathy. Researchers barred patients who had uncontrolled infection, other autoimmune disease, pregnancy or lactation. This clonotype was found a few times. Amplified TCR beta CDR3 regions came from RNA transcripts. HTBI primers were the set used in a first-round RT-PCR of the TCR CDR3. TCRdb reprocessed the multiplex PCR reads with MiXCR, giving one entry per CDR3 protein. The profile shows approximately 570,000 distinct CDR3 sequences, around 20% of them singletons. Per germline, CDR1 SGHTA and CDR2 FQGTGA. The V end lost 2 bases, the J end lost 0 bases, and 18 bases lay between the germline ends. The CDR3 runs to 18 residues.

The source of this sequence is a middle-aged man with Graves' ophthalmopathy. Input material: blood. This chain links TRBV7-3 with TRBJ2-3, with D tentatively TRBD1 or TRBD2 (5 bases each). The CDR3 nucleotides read TGTGCCAGCAGCTTATGGGGACGAGATACCTCTAGCACAGATACGCAGTATTTT. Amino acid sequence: CASSLWGRDTSSTDTQYF.